What follows is one T cell receptor (beta chain) and its context. Method: immunoSEQ multiplex PCR; TCRdb's copy keeps in-frame clones and lacks some. In the table there are 100,000 to 150,000 clones, about 88% of which are singletons. CDR1 SNHLY and CDR2 FYNNEI come from the germline V gene. The length of the CDR3 is 14 residues. Trimming removed 4 bases from V and 6 bases from J, with 10 bases in between. This record comes from a study of cytomegalovirus exposure and HLA in healthy donors. Material: PBMCs. This sequence was found in a man aged 18 to 30 in good health and CMV-seropositive. The J gene is TRBJ1-6, the V gene TRBV2; tentative D call: TRBD1 (6 bases). The CDR3, as DNA: TGTGCCAGCAGTGTCGGCAGGGGTAATTCACCCCTCCACTTT. It yields the protein CASSVGRGNSPLHF. Complete variable domain (other parts from reference TRBV2 and TRBJ1-6): EPEVTQTPSHQVTQMGQEVILRCVPISNHLYFYWYRQILGQKVEFLVSFYNNEISEKSEIFDDQFSVERPDGSNFTLKIRSTKLEDSAMYFCASSVGRGNSPLHFGNGTRLTVT.